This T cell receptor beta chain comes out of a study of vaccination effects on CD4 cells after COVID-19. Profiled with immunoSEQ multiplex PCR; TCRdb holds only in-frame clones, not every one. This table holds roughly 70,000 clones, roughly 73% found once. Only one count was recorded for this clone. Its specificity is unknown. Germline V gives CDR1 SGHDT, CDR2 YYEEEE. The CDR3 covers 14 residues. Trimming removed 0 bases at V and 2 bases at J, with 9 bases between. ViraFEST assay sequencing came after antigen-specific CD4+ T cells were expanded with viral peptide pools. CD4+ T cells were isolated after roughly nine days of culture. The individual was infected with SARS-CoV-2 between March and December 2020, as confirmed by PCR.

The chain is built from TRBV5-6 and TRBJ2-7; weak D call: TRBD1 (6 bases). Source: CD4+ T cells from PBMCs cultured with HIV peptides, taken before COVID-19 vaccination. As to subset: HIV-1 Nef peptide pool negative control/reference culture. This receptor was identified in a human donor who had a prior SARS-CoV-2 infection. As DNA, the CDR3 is TGTGCCAGCAGCTTGGGGGGGCGTCCCTACGAGCAGTACTTC. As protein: CASSLGGRPYEQYF.